The 18 T cell receptor beta chains presented below share a single source sample, sequenced in a study of T cells in Graves' hyperthyroidism and ophthalmopathy. Amplification yielded TCR beta CDR3 regions, with RNA transcripts as the source. TCR CDR3 regions were first amplified by RT-PCR with HTBI primers. TCRdb re-derived calls from the multiplex PCR reads in MiXCR, one entry per CDR3 protein. The data contain some 530,000 distinct CDR3 sequences, approximately 22% of them singletons. Sequencing was performed on blood. The receptors here all came from a woman aged 70-85 years with Graves' ophthalmopathy.

V and J are TRBV20-1 and TRBJ1-2; D is unresolved. The V end lost 5 bases, the J end lost 7 bases, and 11 bases lay between the germline ends. CDR1 and CDR2 from the germline V gene are DFQATT and SNEGSKA (reference sequence). CDR3 length: 11 amino acids. This CDR3 reads CSAQAAGGYTF. DNA for the CDR3: TGCAGTGCTCAGGCGGCAGGTGGCTACACCTTC.

This clonotype has ten or more counts. This chain uses TRBV6-1 with TRBJ1-2, with 9 bases that match TRBD1. This CDR3 contains 17 residues. Looked up from germline, CDR1 is MNHNS and CDR2 is SASEGT. The V gene end was trimmed by 0 bases and the J gene end by 7 bases; junction bases not matched to a gene: 12. The CDR3 DNA follows: TGTGCCAGCAGTGAAGCACATGCCGGTGGGACAGGGCTTGGCTACACCTTC. Amino acids: CASSEAHAGGTGLGYTF.

This clonotype was seen only a few times. CDR3 sequence reads: CSVTDLFGYTF. Here the CDR3 DNA reads TGCAGCGTTACAGACCTATTTGGCTACACCTTC. J is TRBJ1-2 and V is TRBV29-1; no definite D call. Germline assignment: CDR1 SQVTM and CDR2 ANQGSEA. The germline V and J ends were trimmed by 5 bases and 7 bases, with 11 bases remaining between them. The CDR3 consists of 11 residues.

DNA for the CDR3: TGTGCCAGCAGCTTGGTGGGTGACAGGGAAACTGAAGCTTTCTTT. Translation: CASSLVGDRETEAFF. This chain links TRBV5-6 with TRBJ1-1; the match to TRBD1 covers 7 bases. CDR1 and CDR2 from the germline V gene are SGHDT and YYEEEE. This CDR3 is 15 amino acids long. Trimming at V came to 0 bases and at J to 5 bases, leaving 7 bases not matched to a gene.

DNA for the CDR3: TGTGCCAGCAGCCCACAGGGTCTTGGGACCGGGGAGCTGTTTTTT. Its protein product is CASSPQGLGTGELFF. The rearrangement uses TRBV2 and TRBJ2-2, with D possibly being TRBD1 (6 bases). V shed 6 bases and J shed 5 bases, with 16 bases lying between them. Germline V gives CDR1 SNHLY, CDR2 FYNNEI. This CDR3 region has 15 residues.

In its sample, this clonotype was seen a few times. The chain is built from TRBV20-1 and TRBJ2-2; 11 bases are a match to TRBD1. The length of the CDR3 is 14 residues. Germline-derived CDR1 and CDR2 are DFQATT and SNEGSKA (reference sequence). Trimming took 6 bases from V and 4 from J; bases not matched to a gene: 4. CDR3 residues: CSARTGGTTGELFF. The DNA for the CDR3 is TGCAGTGCACGGACAGGGGGCACCACCGGGGAGCTGTTTTTT.

CDR3: CASSLQTDNTEAFF. The CDR3 nucleotides read TGTGCCAGCAGCTTACAGACAGACAACACTGAAGCTTTCTTT. The chain joins TRBV7-9 to TRBJ1-1; tentatively, D is TRBD1 (5 bases). V dropped 2 bases and J dropped 2 bases, with 9 bases sitting between them. CDR3 length: 14 residues. CDR1 is SEHNR and CDR2 is FQNEAQ in the germline V gene (reference sequence). Supplemented by reference TRBV7-9 and TRBJ1-1, the full variable domain reads DTGVSQNPRHKITKRGQNVTFRCDPISEHNRLYWYRQTLGQGPEFLTYFQNEAQLEKSRLLSDRFSAERPKGSFSTLEIQRTEQGDSAMYLCASSLQTDNTEAFFGQGTRLTVV.

This clonotype is a singleton in its sample. A read error may be the cause here, since a much bigger clone is one base away. The genes are TRBV28 and TRBJ2-7, with TRBD2 identical over 9 bases. The trim removed 2 bases at V and 9 bases at J, leaving 8 bases unmatched. The CDR3 extends over 14 amino acids. Germline lookup yields CDR1 MDHEN and CDR2 SYDVKM. Written as DNA, the CDR3 is TGTGCCAGCAGTTTAGGAGGCGGGAGGGCCCTGCAGTACTTC. Translating it yields CASSLGGGRALQYF.

CDR3 sequence: CASRDAGTSGTGELFF. The CDR3 DNA sequence: TGTGCCAGCAGAGACGCCGGGACTAGCGGCACCGGGGAGCTGTTTTTT. The rearrangement uses TRBV3-1 and TRBJ2-2; 11 nucleotides agree with TRBD2. V lost 6 bases to trimming and J lost 4 bases; unmatched junction nucleotides: 7. This CDR3 has 16 amino acids. Germline-derived CDR1 and CDR2 are LGHDT and YNNKEL (reference sequence). The entire variable domain, with the rest obtained from reference TRBV3-1 and TRBJ2-2, is as follows: DTAVSQTPKYLVTQMGNDKSIKCEQNLGHDTMYWYKQDSKKFLKIMFSYNNKELIINETVPNRFSPKSPDKAHLNLHINSLELGDSAVYFCASRDAGTSGTGELFFGEGSRLTVL.

This clonotype has at least ten counts. This chain joins TRBV6-1 and TRBJ2-5, with TRBD2 matching over 16 bases. Per the germline V gene, CDR1 is MNHNS and CDR2 is SASEGT. The trim removed 8 bases at V and 5 bases at J, leaving 2 bases unmatched. This CDR3 comprises 14 residues. The CDR3 spells CASAGLAGGETQYF. In DNA form, the CDR3 reads TGTGCCAGCGCGGGACTAGCGGGAGGGGAGACCCAGTACTTC.

This clonotype was seen a few times. This chain links TRBV19 with TRBJ2-7; D is ambiguous. V shed 3 bases and J shed 6 bases, with 12 bases lying between them. The CDR3 has 13 amino acids. Germline CDR1 is LNHDA and CDR2 is SQIVND (reference sequence). CDR3: CASSINSLSEQYF. For the CDR3, the DNA is TGTGCCAGTAGTATCAACAGCCTATCCGAGCAGTACTTC.

The table lists this clonotype with a few counts. V is TRBV7-3 and J is TRBJ2-1, with 7 bases aligning to TRBD2. Germline loops: CDR1 SGHTA, CDR2 FQGTGA. With 4 bases clipped from V and 0 bases from J, the junction kept 9 bases outside the gene matches. There are 17 residues in the CDR3. DNA for the CDR3: TGTGCCAGCAGCTCCTATAGCGGGCCAAGCTCCTACAATGAGCAGTTCTTC. This translates into CASSSYSGPSSYNEQFF.

This chain connects TRBV13 to TRBJ2-2; 11 bases line up with TRBD2. The V gene end was trimmed by 7 bases and the J gene end by 5 bases; junction bases not matched to a gene: 6. The CDR3 has 15 residues. CDR1 and CDR2 from the germline V gene are PRHDT and FYEKMQ (reference sequence). CDR3 sequence: CASTPLAGATGELFF. The DNA of the CDR3 is TGTGCCAGCACTCCACTAGCGGGAGCAACCGGGGAGCTGTTTTTT.

The chain recombines TRBV6-2 or TRBV6-3 with TRBJ2-7; D is perhaps TRBD1 (6 bases). CDR1 is MNHEY, CDR2 SVGEGT, per germline. CDR3 length equals 14 residues. Trimming stripped 2 bases from V and 1 base from J, with 9 bases between. CDR3 loop: CASSYKGQSYEQYF. The DNA for the CDR3 is TGTGCCAGCAGTTACAAGGGACAATCCTACGAGCAGTACTTC.

This chain uses TRBV30 with TRBJ2-7; D gene uncertain. This CDR3 region has 12 residues. V gave up 0 bases and J gave up 5 bases, with 8 bases separating them. The germline CDR1 and CDR2 sequences are GTSNPN and SVGIG (reference sequence). In DNA, the CDR3 is TGTGCCTGGAGTGTACGGAGCGACGAGCAGTACTTC. Translation gives CAWSVRSDEQYF.

The J gene is TRBJ2-1, the V gene TRBV11-3; D is perhaps TRBD1 (5 bases). V lost 5 bases and J 5 bases, leaving 10 bases between the germline ends. The CDR3 loop spans 13 amino acids. The germline V gene encodes CDR1 SGHNT and CDR2 YENEEA. CDR3 coding DNA: TGTGCCAGCAGCATGACAGCTAACAATGAGCAGTTCTTC. As protein: CASSMTANNEQFF.

The rearrangement joins TRBV14 to TRBJ2-3; 11 bases match TRBD2. The CDR3 is 17 residues long. V lost 2 bases to trimming and J lost 4 bases; unmatched junction nucleotides: 8. CDR1 and CDR2 from the germline V gene are SGHDN and FVKESK. CDR3 DNA sequence: TGTGCCAGCAGCCAACACAGGACTAGCGGGTGGTCAGATACGCAGTATTTT. It codes for CASSQHRTSGWSDTQYF.

This clonotype has ten or more counts. This chain joins TRBV7-3 and TRBJ2-1, with 8 bases matching TRBD1. J lost 7 bases, V lost 3 bases, and 8 bases had no gene match. Germline lookup yields CDR1 SGHTA and CDR2 FQGTGA. The CDR3 loop spans 15 amino acids. CDR3 sequence: CASSFRGRGENEQFF. DNA for the CDR3: TGTGCCAGCAGCTTCAGGGGGCGAGGGGAGAATGAGCAGTTCTTC.